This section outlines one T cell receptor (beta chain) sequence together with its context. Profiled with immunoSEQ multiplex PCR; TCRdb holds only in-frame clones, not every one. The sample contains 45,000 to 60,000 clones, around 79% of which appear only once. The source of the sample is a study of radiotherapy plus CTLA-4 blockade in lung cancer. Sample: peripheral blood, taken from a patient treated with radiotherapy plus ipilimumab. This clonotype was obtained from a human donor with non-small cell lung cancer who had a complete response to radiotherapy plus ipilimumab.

CDR3 amino acids: CASSPASGSYEQYF. CDR3 sequence (DNA): TGTGCCAGCTCACCAGCTAGCGGCTCCTACGAGCAGTACTTC. This sequence joins TRBV18 and TRBJ2-7; TRBD2 matches at 7 bases. V lost 2 bases and J lost 0; bases outside the gene matches: 1. Germline V CDR1 and CDR2: KGHSH, LQKENI. The CDR3 runs to 14 residues.